This T cell receptor beta chain was documented in a study of T cell changes during pregnancy in multiple sclerosis. TCRdb keeps only in-frame clones here, not all; method: immunoSEQ multiplex PCR. The data show 85,000 to 130,000 clones, around 90% seen once. The V end lost 3 bases, the J end lost 0 bases, and 9 bases lay between the germline ends. CDR1 and CDR2 (germline): SNHLY, FYNNEI. The CDR3 has 15 residues. The J gene is TRBJ1-3, the V gene TRBV2; weak D call: TRBD1 (5 bases). This material consisted of peripheral blood, taken after pregnancy. The sequence derives from a female donor with multiple sclerosis, enrolled in a pregnancy study. CDR3: CASSDAQGSGNTIYF. The CDR3 DNA follows: TGTGCCAGCAGTGACGCCCAGGGCTCTGGAAACACCATATATTTT.